This T cell receptor beta chain stems from a study of blood T cell repertoires in COVID-19. Study-wide background: The study drew acute and convalescent COVID-19 samples from the United States, Italy and Spain. T cells, B-cell-depleted T cells, or PBMCs provided the cDNA or gDNA that served as material.

Enrolment of Seattle patients took place during active infection, and they were followed longitudinally. Per the authors' pipeline: The authors estimated nucleated cell counts from reference gene primer amplification. The protocol was immunoSEQ multiplex PCR, while the TCRdb copy is restricted to in-frame clones and leaves out a portion. V, J and clone size are those of that table, while D and trimming were read from the DNA. The table records 200,000 to 250,000 clones, about 84% of them present only once. The CDR3 spans 17 residues. Trimming took 0 bases from V and 3 from J; bases not matched to a gene: 6. Looked up from germline, CDR1 is SNHLY and CDR2 is FYNNEI.

This TCR derives from a woman of 80 years or more with COVID-19, enrolled during active disease. Sequencing was performed on peripheral blood. The chain recombines TRBV2 with TRBJ1-5; 9 positions match TRBD1. The CDR3 reads CASSEATGTGNNQPQHF. Here the CDR3 DNA reads TGTGCCAGCAGTGAAGCGACCGGGACAGGGAACAATCAGCCCCAGCATTTT.